The source of this TCR beta chain is a study of CD8 T cells in ankylosing spondylitis. TCRdb reprocessed the 5' RACE reads via MiXCR and lists one record per CDR3 protein. The sample includes some 240,000 distinct CDR3 sequences, around 9.2% seen only once; the top ten take 6.5% to 7%. Germline lookup yields CDR1 MGHRA and CDR2 YSYEKL. CDR3 length: 20 amino acids. V trimming: 3 bases; J trimming: 0 bases; junction bases outside the gene matches: 11. The chain is built from TRBV4-1 and TRBJ2-1, with 13 bases identical to TRBD2. This sequence was found in a male donor with ankylosing spondylitis or in good health (not recorded which). The sequenced material came from blood, either unsorted or a sorted T cell fraction (not recorded which). This CDR3 reads CASSHLPGLAGFHSYNEQFF. The CDR3 DNA is TGCGCCAGCAGCCATCTTCCGGGACTAGCGGGATTCCACTCCTACAATGAGCAGTTCTTC.